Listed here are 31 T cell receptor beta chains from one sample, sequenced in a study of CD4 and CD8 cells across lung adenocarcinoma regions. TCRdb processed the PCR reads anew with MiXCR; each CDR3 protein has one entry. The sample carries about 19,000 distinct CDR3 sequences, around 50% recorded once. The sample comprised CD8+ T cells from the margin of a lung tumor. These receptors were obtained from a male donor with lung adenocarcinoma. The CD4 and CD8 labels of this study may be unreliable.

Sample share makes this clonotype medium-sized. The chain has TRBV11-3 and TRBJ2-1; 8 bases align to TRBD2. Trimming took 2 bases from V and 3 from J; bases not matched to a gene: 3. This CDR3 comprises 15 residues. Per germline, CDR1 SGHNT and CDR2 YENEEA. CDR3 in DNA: TGTGCCAGCAGCTTATACGGGAGGGTCTACAATGAGCAGTTCTTC. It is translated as CASSLYGRVYNEQFF.

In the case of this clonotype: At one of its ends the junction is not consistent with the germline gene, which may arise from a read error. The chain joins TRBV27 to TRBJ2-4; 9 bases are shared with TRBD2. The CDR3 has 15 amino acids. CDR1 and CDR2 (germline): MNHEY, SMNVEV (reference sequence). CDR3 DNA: TGTGCCAGCAGTTCGGGTAGCGGGGGCAAAGATATTCAGTACTTT. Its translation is CASSSGSGGKDIQYF.

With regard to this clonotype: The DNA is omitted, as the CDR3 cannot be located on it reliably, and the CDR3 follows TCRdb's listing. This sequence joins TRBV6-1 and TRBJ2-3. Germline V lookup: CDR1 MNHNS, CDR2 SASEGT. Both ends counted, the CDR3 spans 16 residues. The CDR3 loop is CASSETWAVGTDTQFF.

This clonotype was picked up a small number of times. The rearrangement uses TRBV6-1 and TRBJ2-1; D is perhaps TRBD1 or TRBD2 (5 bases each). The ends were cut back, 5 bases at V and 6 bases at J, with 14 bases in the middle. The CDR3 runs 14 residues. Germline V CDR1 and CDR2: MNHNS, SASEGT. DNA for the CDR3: TGTGCCAGCAGTCCTTTGACAGCGGCCAATGAGCAGTTCTTC. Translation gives CASSPLTAANEQFF.

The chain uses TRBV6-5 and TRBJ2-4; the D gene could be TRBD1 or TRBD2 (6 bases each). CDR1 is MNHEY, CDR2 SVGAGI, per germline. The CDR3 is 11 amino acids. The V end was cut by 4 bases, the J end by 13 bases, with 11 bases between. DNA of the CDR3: TGTGCCAGCAGTTTATGGGGGGCCCAGTACTTC. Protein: CASSLWGAQYF.

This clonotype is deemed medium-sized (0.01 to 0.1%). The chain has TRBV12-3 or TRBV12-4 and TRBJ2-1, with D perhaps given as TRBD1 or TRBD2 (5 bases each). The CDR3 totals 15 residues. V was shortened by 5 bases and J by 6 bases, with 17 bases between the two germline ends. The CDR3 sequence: CASSKTGAWINEQFF. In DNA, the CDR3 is TGTGCCAGCAGTAAAACCGGGGCCTGGATCAATGAGCAGTTCTTC.

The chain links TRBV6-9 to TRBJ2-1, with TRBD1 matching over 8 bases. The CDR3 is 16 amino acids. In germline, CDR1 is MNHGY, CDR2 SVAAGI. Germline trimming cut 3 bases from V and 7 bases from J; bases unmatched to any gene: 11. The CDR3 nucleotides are TGTGCCAGCAGTTACCCAGGGGGCGGGTTACTTAATGAGCAGTTCTTC. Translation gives CASSYPGGGLLNEQFF.

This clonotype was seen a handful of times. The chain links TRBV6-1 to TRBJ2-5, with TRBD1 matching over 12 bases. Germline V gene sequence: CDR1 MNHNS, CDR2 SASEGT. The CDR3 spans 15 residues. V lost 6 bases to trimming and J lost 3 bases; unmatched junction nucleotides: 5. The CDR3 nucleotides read TGTGCCAGCAGGCGCGGGACAGGGGGCAAAGAGACCCAGTACTTC. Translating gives CASRRGTGGKETQYF.

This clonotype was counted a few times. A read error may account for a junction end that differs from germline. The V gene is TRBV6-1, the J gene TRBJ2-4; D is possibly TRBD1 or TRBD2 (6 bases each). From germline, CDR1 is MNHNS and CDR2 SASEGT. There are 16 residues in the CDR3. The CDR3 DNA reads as TGTGCCAGCAGTGACGCGGGGCCGGGGGCCAAAAACACTCAGTACTTC. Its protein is CASSDAGPGAKNTQYF.

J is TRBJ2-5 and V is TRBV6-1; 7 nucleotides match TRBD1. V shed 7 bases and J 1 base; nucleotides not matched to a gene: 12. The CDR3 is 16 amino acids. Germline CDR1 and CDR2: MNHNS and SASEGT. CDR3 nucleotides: TGTGCCAGCACCTTACGAGGGGGCTATACCCAAGAGACCCAGTACTTC. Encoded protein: CASTLRGGYTQETQYF.

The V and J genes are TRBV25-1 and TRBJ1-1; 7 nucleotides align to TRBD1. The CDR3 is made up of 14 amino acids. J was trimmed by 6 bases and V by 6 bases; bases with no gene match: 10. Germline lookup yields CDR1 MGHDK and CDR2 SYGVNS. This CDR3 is CASSLQTGMAEAFF. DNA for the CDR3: TGTGCCAGCAGCTTACAGACAGGGATGGCTGAAGCTTTCTTT.

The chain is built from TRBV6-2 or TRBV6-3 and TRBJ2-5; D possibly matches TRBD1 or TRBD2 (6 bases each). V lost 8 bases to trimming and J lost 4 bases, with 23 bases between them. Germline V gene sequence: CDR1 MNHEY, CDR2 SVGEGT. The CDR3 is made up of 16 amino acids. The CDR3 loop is CASGGDGGCDPETQYF. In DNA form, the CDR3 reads TGTGCCAGCGGGGGCGACGGGGGATGCGACCCAGAGACCCAGTACTTC.

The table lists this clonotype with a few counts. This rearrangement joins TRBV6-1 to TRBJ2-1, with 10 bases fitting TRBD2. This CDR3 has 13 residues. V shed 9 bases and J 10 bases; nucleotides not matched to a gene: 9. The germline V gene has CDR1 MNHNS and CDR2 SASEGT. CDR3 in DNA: TGTGCCAGTGCTCTAGCGGGAGCACAGGAGCAGTTCTTC. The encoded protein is CASALAGAQEQFF.

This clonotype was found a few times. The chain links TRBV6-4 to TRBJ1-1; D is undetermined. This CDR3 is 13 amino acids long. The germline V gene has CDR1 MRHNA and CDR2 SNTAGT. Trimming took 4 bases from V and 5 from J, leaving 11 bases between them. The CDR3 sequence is CASSVSLQTEAFF. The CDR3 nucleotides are TGTGCCAGCAGTGTTTCCCTACAGACTGAAGCTTTCTTT.

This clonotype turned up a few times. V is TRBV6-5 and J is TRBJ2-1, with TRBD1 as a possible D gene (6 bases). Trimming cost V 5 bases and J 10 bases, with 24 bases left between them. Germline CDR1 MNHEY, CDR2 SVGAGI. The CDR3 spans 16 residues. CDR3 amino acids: CASSGGRGTGLGEQFF. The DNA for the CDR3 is TGTGCCAGCAGTGGGGGTAGGGGGACCGGGTTGGGGGAGCAGTTCTTC.

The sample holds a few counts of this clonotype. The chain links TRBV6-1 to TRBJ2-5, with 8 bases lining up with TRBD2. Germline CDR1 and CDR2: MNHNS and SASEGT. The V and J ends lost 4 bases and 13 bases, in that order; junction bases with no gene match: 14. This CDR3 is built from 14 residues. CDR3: CASSAGGDDYLRYF. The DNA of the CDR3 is TGTGCCAGCAGTGCGGGAGGGGATGACTACCTTAGGTACTTC.

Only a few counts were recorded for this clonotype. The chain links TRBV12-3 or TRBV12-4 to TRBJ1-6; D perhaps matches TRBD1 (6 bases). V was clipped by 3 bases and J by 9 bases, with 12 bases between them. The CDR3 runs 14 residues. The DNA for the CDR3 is TGTGCCAGCAGTTTGGGGGCCGGCTCTTCACCCCTCCACTTT. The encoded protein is CASSLGAGSSPLHF.

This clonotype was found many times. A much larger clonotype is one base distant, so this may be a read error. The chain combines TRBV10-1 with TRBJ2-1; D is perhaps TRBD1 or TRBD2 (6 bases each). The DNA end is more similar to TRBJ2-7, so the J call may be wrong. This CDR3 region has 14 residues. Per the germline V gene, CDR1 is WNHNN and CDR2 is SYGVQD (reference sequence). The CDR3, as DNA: TGCGCCAGCAGCCTTGGTAGGGGGGCCCATGAGCAGTACTTC. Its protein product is CASSLGRGAHEQYF.

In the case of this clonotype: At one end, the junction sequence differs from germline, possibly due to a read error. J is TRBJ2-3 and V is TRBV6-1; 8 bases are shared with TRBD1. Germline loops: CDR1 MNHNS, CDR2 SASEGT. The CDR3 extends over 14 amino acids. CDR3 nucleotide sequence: TGTGCCAGCACAGGGGGCCGGGGCGCAGAGACGCAGTACTTT. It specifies CASTGGRGAETQYF.

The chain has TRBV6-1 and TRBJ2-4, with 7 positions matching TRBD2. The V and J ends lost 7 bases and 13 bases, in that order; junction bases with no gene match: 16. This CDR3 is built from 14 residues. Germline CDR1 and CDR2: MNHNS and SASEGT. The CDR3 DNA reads TGTGCCAGCACGTGGGCGGGAGCCGAAAACACGCAGTACTTC. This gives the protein CASTWAGAENTQYF.

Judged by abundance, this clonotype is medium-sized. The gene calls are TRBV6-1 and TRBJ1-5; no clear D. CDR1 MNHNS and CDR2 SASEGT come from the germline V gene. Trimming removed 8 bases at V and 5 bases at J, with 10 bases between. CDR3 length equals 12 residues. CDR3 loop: CASGQLYQPQHF. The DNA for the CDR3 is TGTGCCAGCGGTCAACTCTATCAGCCCCAGCATTTT.

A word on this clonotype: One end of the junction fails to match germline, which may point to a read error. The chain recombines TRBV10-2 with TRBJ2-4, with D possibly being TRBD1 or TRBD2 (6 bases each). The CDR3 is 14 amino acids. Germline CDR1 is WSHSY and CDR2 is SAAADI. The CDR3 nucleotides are TGCGGCAGCAGGGGTTCGGGAGCTAAGAGCATTCAGTACTTC. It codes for CGSRGSGAKSIQYF.

CDR3 sequence: CASSAGTAYEQYF. CDR3 sequence (DNA): TGCGCCAGCAGTGCCGGGACAGCCTACGAGCAGTACTTC. The chain combines TRBV10-1 with TRBJ2-7, with 7 bases identical to TRBD1. This CDR3 spans 13 amino acids. The junction had 2 bases not matched to a gene; V was cut back by 4 bases and J by 2 bases. Germline lookup yields CDR1 WNHNN and CDR2 SYGVQD (reference sequence).

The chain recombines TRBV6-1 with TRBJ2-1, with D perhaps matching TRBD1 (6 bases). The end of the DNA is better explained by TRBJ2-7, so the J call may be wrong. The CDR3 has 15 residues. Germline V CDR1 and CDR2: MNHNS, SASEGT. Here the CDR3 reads CASGKGGRAQDTQYF. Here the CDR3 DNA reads TGTGCCAGCGGGAAAGGGGGACGTGCCCAAGATACGCAGTACTTC.

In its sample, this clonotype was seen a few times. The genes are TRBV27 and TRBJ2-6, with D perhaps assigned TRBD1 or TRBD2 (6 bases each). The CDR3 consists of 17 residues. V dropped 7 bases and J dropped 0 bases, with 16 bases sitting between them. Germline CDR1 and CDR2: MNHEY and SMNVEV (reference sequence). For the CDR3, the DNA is TGTGCCAGCAACCGGGGGCAGGTAAGCTCTGGGGCCAACGTCCTGACTTTC. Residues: CASNRGQVSSGANVLTF. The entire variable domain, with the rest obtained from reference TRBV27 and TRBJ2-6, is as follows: EAQVTQNPRYLITVTGKKLTVTCSQNMNHEYMSWYRQDPGLGLRQIYYSMNVEVTDKGDVPEGYKVSRKEKRNFPLILESPSPNQTSLYFCASNRGQVSSGANVLTFGAGSRLTVL.

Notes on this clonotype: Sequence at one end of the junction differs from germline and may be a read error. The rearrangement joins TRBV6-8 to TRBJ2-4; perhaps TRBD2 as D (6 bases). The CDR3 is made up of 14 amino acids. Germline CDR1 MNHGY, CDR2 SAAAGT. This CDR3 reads CRGSGVWAKNTQYF. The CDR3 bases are TGCCGCGGCTCGGGGGTGTGGGCCAAAAACACGCAGTACTTC.

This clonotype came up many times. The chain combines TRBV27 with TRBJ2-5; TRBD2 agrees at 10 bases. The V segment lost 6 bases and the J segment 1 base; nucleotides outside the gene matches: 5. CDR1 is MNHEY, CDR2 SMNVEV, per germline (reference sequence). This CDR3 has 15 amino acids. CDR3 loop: CASRRRLAGQETQYF. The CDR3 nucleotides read TGTGCCAGCAGGCGAAGACTAGCGGGCCAAGAGACCCAGTACTTC.

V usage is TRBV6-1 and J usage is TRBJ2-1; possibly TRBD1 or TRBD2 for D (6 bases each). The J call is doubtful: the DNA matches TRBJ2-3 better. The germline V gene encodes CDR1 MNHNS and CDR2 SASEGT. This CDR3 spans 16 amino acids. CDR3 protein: CASGGPGTGDGETQYF. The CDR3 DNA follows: TGTGCCAGCGGGGGGCCCGGGACCGGGGACGGAGAGACCCAGTATTTT.

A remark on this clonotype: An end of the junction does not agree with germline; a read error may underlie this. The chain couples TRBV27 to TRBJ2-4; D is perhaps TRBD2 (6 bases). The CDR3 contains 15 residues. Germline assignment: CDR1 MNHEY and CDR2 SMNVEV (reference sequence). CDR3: CASGFGGRAGETQYF. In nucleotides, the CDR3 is TGTGCCAGCGGTTTCGGGGGACGAGCCGGAGAGACGCAGTACTTC.

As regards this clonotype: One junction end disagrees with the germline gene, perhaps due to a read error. CDR3 nucleotides: TGCGGCAGCTGGGGGCTGGGAGCCAAAAATACTCAGTACTTC. This encodes CGSWGLGAKNTQYF. The chain employs TRBV10-2 and TRBJ2-4; possibly TRBD1 for D (6 bases). The CDR3 is 14 residues long. In germline, CDR1 is WSHSY, CDR2 SAAADI.

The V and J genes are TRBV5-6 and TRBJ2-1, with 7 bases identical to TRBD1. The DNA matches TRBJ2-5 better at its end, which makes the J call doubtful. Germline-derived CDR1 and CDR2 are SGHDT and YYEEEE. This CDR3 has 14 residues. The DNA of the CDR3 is TGTGCCAGCAGCTTGAGGACAGGCTCCGAGACCCAGTACTTC. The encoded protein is CASSLRTGSETQYF.